These 21 T cell receptor beta chains share one sample of origin, sequenced in a study of blood T cells in healthy people across ages. PCR was performed a second time for about 6 to 11 cycles using a sample-barcoded 5' primer and a J-beta primer mix. TCRdb re-analysed the 5' RACE reads in MiXCR, keeping a single row per CDR3 protein. The sample contains over a million distinct CDR3 sequences, almost 60% of which appear only once. Sample: blood. The receptors shown here come from a man aged 18 to 30 in good health.

This clonotype was seen more than once but under ten times. The CDR3 nucleotides are TGCGCCAGCAGCCGGGAGGTGCCCAACTCTGGGGCCAACGTCCTGACTTTC. It yields the protein CASSREVPNSGANVLTF. J is TRBJ2-6 and V is TRBV5-1; 7 nucleotides line up with TRBD2. Germline CDR1 and CDR2: SGHRS and YFSETQ. V was pared by 4 bases and J by 0 bases, with 7 bases of the junction left unmatched. This CDR3 region has 17 residues.

This clonotype was counted many times. The rearrangement joins TRBV4-2 to TRBJ2-7; D tentatively fits TRBD1 or TRBD2 (6 bases each). CDR1 and CDR2 from the germline V gene are LGHNA and YNFKEQ. This CDR3 spans 15 amino acids. With 1 base removed from V and 1 base from J, the gap between germline ends came to 11 bases. DNA for the CDR3: TGTGCCAGCAGCCAAGGGGGGGCAGGTTCCTACGAGCAGTACTTC. Translation gives CASSQGGAGSYEQYF.

This chain links TRBV7-9 with TRBJ2-7; no definite D call. The CDR3 runs 14 residues. The V end lost 3 bases, the J end lost 2 bases, and 11 bases lay between the germline ends. Germline V lookup: CDR1 SEHNR, CDR2 FQNEAQ (reference sequence). CDR3 protein: CASSFRTETYEQYF. The CDR3 DNA follows: TGTGCCAGCAGCTTCCGGACGGAGACCTACGAGCAGTACTTC.

The CDR3 loop is CASSLDSSERQYF. The CDR3 DNA is TGTGCCAGCTCACTGGACAGCTCAGAAAGGCAGTACTTC. This chain links TRBV18 with TRBJ2-7; TRBD1 might be the D (6 bases). Trimming stripped 4 bases from V and 9 bases from J, with 16 bases between. The CDR3 length is 13 residues. Germline assignment: CDR1 KGHSH and CDR2 LQKENI.

The chain employs TRBV27 and TRBJ1-1, with a possible D match to TRBD1 (5 bases). CDR3 size: 14 residues. V shed 5 bases and J shed 5 bases, with 15 bases lying between them. The germline gives CDR1 MNHEY, CDR2 SMNVEV (reference sequence). CDR3 sequence: CASSPGLGRTEAFF. The CDR3 DNA sequence: TGTGCCAGCAGTCCAGGGCTGGGGAGAACTGAAGCTTTCTTT.

The chain is built from TRBV30 and TRBJ1-4; D uncertain. The CDR3 is 15 amino acids. The ends were cut back, 0 bases at V and 4 bases at J, with 12 bases in the middle. Germline lookup yields CDR1 GTSNPN and CDR2 SVGIG (reference sequence). The CDR3 loop is CAWSVMGSLNEKLFF. The CDR3 coding sequence is TGTGCCTGGAGTGTAATGGGCAGCCTTAATGAAAAACTGTTTTTT.

The rearrangement joins TRBV5-1 to TRBJ2-7; TRBD1 or TRBD2 may be the D gene (5 bases each). The germline CDR1 and CDR2 sequences are SGHRS and YFSETQ. V shed 2 bases and J shed 0 bases, with 12 bases lying between them. The CDR3 spans 15 residues. DNA of the CDR3: TGCGCCAGCAGCTTTGGATCAGGGACCTCCTACGAGCAGTACTTC. Translation gives CASSFGSGTSYEQYF.

CDR3 loop: CASSVTQGAYGYTF. In nucleotides, the CDR3 is TGTGCCAGCAGCGTAACACAGGGGGCGTATGGCTACACCTTC. The V gene is TRBV7-2, the J gene TRBJ1-2; 9 nucleotides align to TRBD1. Per the germline V gene, CDR1 is SGHTA and CDR2 is FQGNSA. Trimming at V came to 5 bases and at J to 5 bases, leaving 6 bases not matched to a gene. The CDR3 totals 14 residues. The entire variable domain, with the rest obtained from reference TRBV7-2 and TRBJ1-2, is as follows: GAGVSQSPSNKVTEKGKDVELRCDPISGHTALYWYRQSLGQGLEFLIYFQGNSAPDKSGLPSDRFSAERTGGSVSTLTIQRTQQEDSAVYLCASSVTQGAYGYTFGSGTRLTVV.

The chain carries TRBV7-2 and TRBJ1-4; D gene ambiguous. The CDR3 is 15 amino acids. Trimming took off 4 bases at V and 7 bases at J, with 16 bases between the two ends. Germline V gene sequence: CDR1 SGHTA, CDR2 FQGNSA. The CDR3 is CASSSLETILEKLFF. The CDR3 region has the DNA TGTGCCAGCAGCTCCTTGGAGACCATTCTTGAAAAACTGTTTTTT.

This chain joins TRBV27 and TRBJ2-1; either TRBD1 or TRBD2 may supply D (5 bases each). This CDR3 comprises 13 residues. Germline loops: CDR1 MNHEY, CDR2 SMNVEV (reference sequence). Trimming left V 2 bases short and J 10 bases short, with 12 bases between. The CDR3 DNA is TGTGCCAGCAGTTTAATCGGGGCGGGCGAGCAGTTCTTC. Protein sequence: CASSLIGAGEQFF.

The J gene is TRBJ2-4, the V gene TRBV5-5, with D perhaps matching TRBD2 (6 bases). The CDR3 sequence is 14 residues long. CDR1 and CDR2 from the germline V gene are SGHKS and YYEKEE (reference sequence). V was trimmed by 5 bases and J by 4 bases, leaving 13 bases between them. Here the CDR3 DNA reads TGTGCCAGCAGGTTTTACGGGGGAAAAAACATTCAGTACTTC. It is translated as CASRFYGGKNIQYF. Full variable domain (remainder filled in from reference TRBV5-5 and TRBJ2-4): DAGVTQSPTHLIKTRGQQVTLRCSPISGHKSVSWYQQVLGQGPQFIFQYYEKEERGRGNFPDRFSARQFPNYSSELNVNALLLGDSALYLCASRFYGGKNIQYFGAGTRLSVL.

This chain joins TRBV5-1 and TRBJ1-1; D may be TRBD1 (6 bases). The CDR3 is 14 amino acids. The germline V gene has CDR1 SGHRS and CDR2 YFSETQ. The V end lost 7 bases, the J end lost 3 bases, and 16 bases lay between the germline ends. The CDR3: CASSWGPEDTEAFF. The CDR3 DNA follows: TGCGCCAGCTCCTGGGGGCCGGAGGACACTGAAGCTTTCTTT.

This rearrangement joins TRBV18 to TRBJ1-1; no clear D. This CDR3 is 15 amino acids long. The germline gives CDR1 KGHSH, CDR2 LQKENI. With 0 bases removed from V and 0 bases from J, the gap between germline ends came to 8 bases. The CDR3 coding sequence is TGTGCCAGCTCACCACCGCCCGGATTGAACACTGAAGCTTTCTTT. This gives the protein CASSPPPGLNTEAFF. Using reference TRBV18 and TRBJ1-1 for the parts outside the CDR3, the full variable domain is NAGVMQNPRHLVRRRGQEARLRCSPMKGHSHVYWYRQLPEEGLKFMVYLQKENIIDESGMPKERFSAEFPKEGPSILRIQQVVRGDSAAYFCASSPPPGLNTEAFFGQGTRLTVV.

The chain links TRBV7-9 to TRBJ1-2, with D maybe TRBD1 (5 bases). Germline V gives CDR1 SEHNR, CDR2 FQNEAQ (reference sequence). The CDR3 is 15 amino acids. The V end was cut by 4 bases, the J end by 5 bases, with 17 bases between. CDR3 loop: CASSSARGPNYGYTF. CDR3 sequence (DNA): TGTGCCAGCAGCTCGGCCCGGGGCCCGAATTATGGCTACACCTTC. The variable domain in full, completed from reference TRBV7-9 and TRBJ1-2, reads DTGVSQNPRHKITKRGQNVTFRCDPISEHNRLYWYRQTLGQGPEFLTYFQNEAQLEKSRLLSDRFSAERPKGSFSTLEIQRTEQGDSAMYLCASSSARGPNYGYTFGSGTRLTVV.

CDR3 sequence: CASSPSTGGIGVYGYTF. The CDR3 DNA sequence: TGTGCCAGCAGCCCTTCGACAGGGGGAATTGGGGTCTATGGCTACACCTTC. The rearrangement joins TRBV7-9 to TRBJ1-2; 9 nucleotides match TRBD1. The CDR3 is made up of 17 amino acids. Germline CDR1 SEHNR, CDR2 FQNEAQ (reference sequence). Trimming took 5 bases from V and 4 from J; bases not matched to a gene: 14.

The J gene is TRBJ2-5, the V gene TRBV20-1; 14 bases match TRBD2. V dropped 0 bases and J dropped 11; count of bases not matched to a gene: 11. Per germline, CDR1 DFQATT and CDR2 SNEGSKA (reference sequence). The CDR3 totals 16 residues. The CDR3 protein is CSARDTGLAGVNEQYF. CDR3 nucleotides: TGCAGTGCTAGAGATACGGGACTAGCGGGGGTTAATGAGCAGTACTTC.

This clonotype was picked up many times. This chain joins TRBV12-3 or TRBV12-4 and TRBJ2-7; TRBD1 aligns across 7 bases. V lost 6 bases to trimming and J lost 3 bases; unmatched junction nucleotides: 2. The CDR3 length is 12 residues. The CDR3 reads CASSPGGYEQYF. In DNA, the CDR3 is TGTGCCAGCAGCCCAGGGGGCTACGAGCAGTACTTC.

The chain uses TRBV6-1 and TRBJ2-3; 10 nucleotides align to TRBD1. The junction had 4 bases not matched to a gene; V was cut back by 1 base and J by 6 bases. The CDR3 spans 15 residues. Germline values: CDR1 MNHNS, CDR2 SASEGT. As DNA, the CDR3 is TGTGCCAGCAGTGAAGGGGACAGGGGAGAGGATACGCAGTATTTT. This translates into CASSEGDRGEDTQYF.

The genes are TRBV6-2 or TRBV6-3 and TRBJ2-5; 7 bases are a match to TRBD1. Looked up from germline, CDR1 is MNHEY and CDR2 is SVGEGT. Unmatched junction bases numbered 9, after V lost 5 bases and J lost 0 bases. This CDR3 comprises 16 residues. The CDR3 nucleotides are TGTGCCAGCAGTCGACAGGGTATAAACCACCAAGAGACCCAGTACTTC. Translating it yields CASSRQGINHQETQYF.

This clonotype was seen once. The V gene is TRBV6-1, the J gene TRBJ1-5, with TRBD1 matching 7 bases. The CDR3 covers 15 residues. The germline CDR1 and CDR2 sequences are MNHNS and SASEGT. J was trimmed by 4 bases and V by 2 bases; bases with no gene match: 5. The CDR3 loop is CASSEFDRDNQPQHF. The CDR3 DNA sequence: TGTGCCAGCAGTGAATTCGACAGGGATAATCAGCCCCAGCATTTT.

Regarding this clonotype: This clone may be a read error of a much larger clone one base away. In DNA, the CDR3 is TGTGCCAGCAGCCAAGAGGTCTACGAGCAGTACTTC. It yields the protein CASSQEVYEQYF. The chain has TRBV3-1 and TRBJ2-5; no definite D call. The J call may be incorrect, as the DNA end agrees better with TRBJ2-7. Per germline, CDR1 LGHDT and CDR2 YNNKEL (reference sequence). CDR3 length: 12 amino acids.